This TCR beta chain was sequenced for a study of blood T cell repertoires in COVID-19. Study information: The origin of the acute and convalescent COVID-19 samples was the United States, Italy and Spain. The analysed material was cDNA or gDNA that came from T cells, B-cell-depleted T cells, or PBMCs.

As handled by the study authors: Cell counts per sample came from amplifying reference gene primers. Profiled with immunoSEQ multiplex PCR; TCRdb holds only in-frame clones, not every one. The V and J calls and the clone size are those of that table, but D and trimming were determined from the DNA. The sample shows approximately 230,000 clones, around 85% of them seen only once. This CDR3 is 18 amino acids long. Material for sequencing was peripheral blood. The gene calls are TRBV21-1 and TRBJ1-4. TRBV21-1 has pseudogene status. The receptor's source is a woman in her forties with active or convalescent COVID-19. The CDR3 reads CASSKGNLPIDWNEKLFF. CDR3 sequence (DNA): TGTGCCAGCAGCAAAGGCAACTTGCCCATCGACTGGAATGAAAAACTGTTTTTT.